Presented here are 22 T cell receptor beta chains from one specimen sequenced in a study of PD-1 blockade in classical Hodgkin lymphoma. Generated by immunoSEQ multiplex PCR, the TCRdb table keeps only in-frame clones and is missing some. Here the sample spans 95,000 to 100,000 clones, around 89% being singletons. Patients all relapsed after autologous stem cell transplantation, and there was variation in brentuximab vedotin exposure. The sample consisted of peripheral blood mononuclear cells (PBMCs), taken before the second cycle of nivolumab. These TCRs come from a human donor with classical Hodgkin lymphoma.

The CDR3 loop reads CASSWTIGGPYEQYF. CDR3 in DNA: TGCGCCAGCAGCTGGACAATAGGGGGCCCCTACGAGCAGTACTTC. The chain joins TRBV5-1 to TRBJ2-7, with 7 bases matching TRBD1. The germline CDR1 and CDR2 sequences are SGHRS and YFSETQ. The CDR3 is 15 amino acids. The V segment lost 3 bases and the J segment 2 bases; nucleotides outside the gene matches: 8.

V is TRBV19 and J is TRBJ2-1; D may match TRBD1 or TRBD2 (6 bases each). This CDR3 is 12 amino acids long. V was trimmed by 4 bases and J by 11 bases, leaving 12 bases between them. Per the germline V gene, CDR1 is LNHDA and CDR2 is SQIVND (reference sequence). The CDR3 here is CASSTEGGKQFF. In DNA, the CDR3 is TGTGCCAGTAGTACGGAGGGGGGAAAGCAGTTCTTC.

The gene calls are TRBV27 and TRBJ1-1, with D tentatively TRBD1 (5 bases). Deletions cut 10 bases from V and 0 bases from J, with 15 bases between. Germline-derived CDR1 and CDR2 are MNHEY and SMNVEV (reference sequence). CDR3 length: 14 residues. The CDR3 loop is CATSWGGLNTEAFF. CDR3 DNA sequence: TGTGCCACCTCGTGGGGGGGATTGAACACTGAAGCTTTCTTT.

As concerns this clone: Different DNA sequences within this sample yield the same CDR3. Here the CDR3 DNA reads TGTGCCAGCAGTGGTGGACTCGATTACAATGAGCAGTTCTTC. Translation: CASSGGLDYNEQFF. V gene TRBV6-1 combines with J gene TRBJ2-1; D might be TRBD2 (5 bases). Germline loops: CDR1 MNHNS, CDR2 SASEGT. Trimming cost V 4 bases and J 4 bases, with 11 bases left between them. The CDR3 sequence is 14 residues long.

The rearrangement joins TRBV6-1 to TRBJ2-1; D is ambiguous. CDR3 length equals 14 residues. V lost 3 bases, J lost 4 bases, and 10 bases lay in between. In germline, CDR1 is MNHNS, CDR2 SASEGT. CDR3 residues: CASSDGQSYNEQFF. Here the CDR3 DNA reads TGTGCCAGCAGTGATGGTCAGAGTTACAATGAGCAGTTCTTC.

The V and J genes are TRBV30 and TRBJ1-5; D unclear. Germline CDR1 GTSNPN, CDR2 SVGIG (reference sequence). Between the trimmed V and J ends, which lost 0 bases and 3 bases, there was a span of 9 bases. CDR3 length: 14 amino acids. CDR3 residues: CAWSVGVYNQPQHF. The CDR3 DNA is TGTGCCTGGAGTGTCGGAGTTTACAATCAGCCCCAGCATTTT.

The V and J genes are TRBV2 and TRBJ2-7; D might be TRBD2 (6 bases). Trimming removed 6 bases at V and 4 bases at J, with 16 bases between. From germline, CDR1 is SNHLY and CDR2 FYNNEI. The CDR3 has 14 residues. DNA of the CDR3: TGTGCCAGCAGCCCGGAGGAGGGTCGGTACGAGCAGTACTTC. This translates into CASSPEEGRYEQYF.

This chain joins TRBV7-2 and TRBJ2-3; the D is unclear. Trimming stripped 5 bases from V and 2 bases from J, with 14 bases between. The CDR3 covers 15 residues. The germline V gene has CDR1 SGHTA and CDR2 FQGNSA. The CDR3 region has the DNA TGTGCCAGCAGCCTGGGATCCGCCTACACAGATACGCAGTATTTT. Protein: CASSLGSAYTDTQYF.

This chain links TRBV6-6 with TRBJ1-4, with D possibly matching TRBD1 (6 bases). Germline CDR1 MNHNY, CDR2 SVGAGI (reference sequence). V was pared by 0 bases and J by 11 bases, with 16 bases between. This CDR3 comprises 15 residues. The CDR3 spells CASSYSGQQVEKLFF. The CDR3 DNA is TGTGCCAGCAGTTACTCTGGACAGCAGGTTGAGAAACTGTTTTTT.

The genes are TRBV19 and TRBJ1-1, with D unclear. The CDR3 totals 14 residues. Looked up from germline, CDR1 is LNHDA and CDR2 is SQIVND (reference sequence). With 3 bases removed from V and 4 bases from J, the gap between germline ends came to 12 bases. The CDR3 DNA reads TGTGCCAGTAGTATGCCAGAGCCGATCACTGAAGCTTTCTTT. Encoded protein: CASSMPEPITEAFF.

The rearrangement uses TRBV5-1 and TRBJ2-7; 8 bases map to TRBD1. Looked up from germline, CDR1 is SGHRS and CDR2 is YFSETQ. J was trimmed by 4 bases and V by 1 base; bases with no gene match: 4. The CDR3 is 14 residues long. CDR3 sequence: CASSLWDRLYEQYF. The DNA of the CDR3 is TGCGCCAGCAGCTTGTGGGACAGGCTATACGAGCAGTACTTC.

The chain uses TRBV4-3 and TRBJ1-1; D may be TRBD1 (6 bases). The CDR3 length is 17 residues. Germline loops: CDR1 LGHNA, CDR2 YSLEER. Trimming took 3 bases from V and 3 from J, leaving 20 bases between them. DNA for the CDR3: TGCGCCAGCAGCCAGGGGGGCTTTGGGGGAATGGACACTGAAGCTTTCTTT. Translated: CASSQGGFGGMDTEAFF.

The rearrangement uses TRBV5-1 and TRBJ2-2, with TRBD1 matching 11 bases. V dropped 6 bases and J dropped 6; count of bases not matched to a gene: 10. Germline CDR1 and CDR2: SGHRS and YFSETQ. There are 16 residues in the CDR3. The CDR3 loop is CASNIGQGAQSGELFF. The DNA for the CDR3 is TGCGCCAGCAACATTGGACAGGGGGCTCAATCCGGGGAGCTGTTTTTT.

The CDR3 bases are TGTGCCAGCAGCCGGGGGGGACAAGAGACCCAGTACTTC. The encoded protein is CASSRGGQETQYF. The chain joins TRBV5-4 to TRBJ2-5; 8 bases map to TRBD2. J lost 2 bases, V lost 4 bases, and 1 base had no gene match. Germline CDR1 reads SGHNT; CDR2 reads YYREEE (reference sequence). This CDR3 is built from 13 residues. Filled out from reference TRBV5-4 and TRBJ2-5, the complete variable domain reads ETGVTQSPTHLIKTRGQQVTLRCSSQSGHNTVSWYQQALGQGPQFIFQYYREEENGRGNFPPRFSGLQFPNYSSELNVNALELDDSALYLCASSRGGQETQYFGPGTRLLVL.

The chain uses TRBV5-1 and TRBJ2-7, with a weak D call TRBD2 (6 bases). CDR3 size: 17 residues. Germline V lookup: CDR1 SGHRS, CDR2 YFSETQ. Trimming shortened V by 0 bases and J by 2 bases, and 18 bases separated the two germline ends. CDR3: CASSLGGRLPGAYEQYF. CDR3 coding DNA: TGCGCCAGCAGCTTGGGGGGCCGACTGCCGGGGGCCTACGAGCAGTACTTC.

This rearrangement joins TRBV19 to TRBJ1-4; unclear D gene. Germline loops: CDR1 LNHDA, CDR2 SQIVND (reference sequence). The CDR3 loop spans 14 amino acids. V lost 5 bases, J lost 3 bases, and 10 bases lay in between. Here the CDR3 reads CASSGRQPNEKLFF. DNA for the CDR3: TGTGCCAGTAGTGGCCGACAACCTAATGAAAAACTGTTTTTT.

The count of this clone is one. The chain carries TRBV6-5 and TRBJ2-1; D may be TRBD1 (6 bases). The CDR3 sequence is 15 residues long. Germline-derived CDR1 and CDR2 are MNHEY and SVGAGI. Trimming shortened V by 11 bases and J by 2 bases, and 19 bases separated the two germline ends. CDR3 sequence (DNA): TGTGCCTCCATGCCTCAGGGACATACCTACAATGAGCAGTTCTTC. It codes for CASMPQGHTYNEQFF.

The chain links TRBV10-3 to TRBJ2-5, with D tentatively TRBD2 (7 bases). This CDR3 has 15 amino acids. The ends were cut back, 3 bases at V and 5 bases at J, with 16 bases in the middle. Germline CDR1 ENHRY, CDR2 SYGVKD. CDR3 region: CAISDGGGAWETQYF. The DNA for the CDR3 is TGTGCCATCAGTGACGGAGGGGGGGCGTGGGAGACCCAGTACTTC.

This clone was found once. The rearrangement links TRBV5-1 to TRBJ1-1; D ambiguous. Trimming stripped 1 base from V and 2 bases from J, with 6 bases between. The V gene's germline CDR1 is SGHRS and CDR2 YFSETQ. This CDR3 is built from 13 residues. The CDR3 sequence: CASSLSDNTEAFF. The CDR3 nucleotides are TGCGCCAGCAGCTTGAGCGATAACACTGAAGCTTTCTTT.

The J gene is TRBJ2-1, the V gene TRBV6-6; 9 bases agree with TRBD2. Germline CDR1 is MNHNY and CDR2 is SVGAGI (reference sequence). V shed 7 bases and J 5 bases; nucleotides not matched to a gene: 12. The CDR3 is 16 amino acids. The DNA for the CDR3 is TGTGCCAGCAACTTATTGGGGGCTAGCGGGGACAATGAGCAGTTCTTC. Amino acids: CASNLLGASGDNEQFF.

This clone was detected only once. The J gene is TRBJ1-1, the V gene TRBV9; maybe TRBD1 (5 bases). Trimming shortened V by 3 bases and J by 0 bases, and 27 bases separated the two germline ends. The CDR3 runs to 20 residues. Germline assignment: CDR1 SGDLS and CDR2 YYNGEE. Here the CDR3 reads CASSGMDKEKGESMNTEAFF. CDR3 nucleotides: TGTGCCAGCAGCGGGATGGACAAGGAGAAAGGGGAGTCAATGAACACTGAAGCTTTCTTT.

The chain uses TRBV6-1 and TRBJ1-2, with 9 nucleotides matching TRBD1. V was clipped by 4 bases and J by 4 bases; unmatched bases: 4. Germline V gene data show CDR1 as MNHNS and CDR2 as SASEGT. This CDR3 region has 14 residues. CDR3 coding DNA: TGTGCCAGCAGTGGTACAGGGGGCGGCTATGGCTACACCTTC. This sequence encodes CASSGTGGGYGYTF.